The 24 T cell receptor beta chains given below trace back to one sample, sequenced in a study of chemoradiotherapy in HPV16-positive cancers. Profiled with immunoSEQ multiplex PCR; TCRdb holds only in-frame clones, not every one. The sample holds tens of thousands of clones; approximately 91% are singletons and the top ten take 22%. This material consisted of blood, taken from a patient who underwent chemoradiotherapy. These receptors were obtained from a human donor with HPV-associated anogenital cancer.

V is TRBV6-5 and J is TRBJ1-1, with D uncertain. V dropped 0 bases and J dropped 0 bases, with 8 bases sitting between them. The CDR3 runs 15 residues. Per germline, CDR1 MNHEY and CDR2 SVGAGI. The CDR3 protein is CASSYSGNMNTEAFF. In nucleotides, the CDR3 is TGTGCCAGCAGTTACTCGGGTAACATGAACACTGAAGCTTTCTTT.

The chain has TRBV13 and TRBJ2-4; no firm D call. The CDR3 has 18 amino acids. Trimming left V 0 bases short and J 0 bases short, with 15 bases between. CDR1 and CDR2 (germline): PRHDT, FYEKMQ (reference sequence). The CDR3 sequence is CASSLGLEAAPAKNIQYF. CDR3 bases: TGTGCCAGCAGCTTAGGTTTAGAGGCAGCTCCAGCCAAAAACATTCAGTACTTC.

This chain connects TRBV29-1 to TRBJ2-1; 9 positions match TRBD2. The CDR3 spans 13 residues. Germline lookup yields CDR1 SQVTM and CDR2 ANQGSEA. J was trimmed by 8 bases and V by 6 bases; bases with no gene match: 8. The CDR3 DNA sequence: TGCAGCGTATTTAGCGGGAGCGGGTATGAGCAGTTCTTC. Its translation: CSVFSGSGYEQFF.

The chain links TRBV7-6 to TRBJ2-5; TRBD2 matches 10 bases. With V trimmed by 6 bases and J by 4 bases, 8 bases remained unmatched. Germline V gives CDR1 SGHVS, CDR2 FNYEAQ. The CDR3 sequence is 15 residues long. CDR3 nucleotide sequence: TGTGCCAGCAGATGGACTAGCGGAGGGGGAGAGACCCAGTACTTC. Translated: CASRWTSGGGETQYF. The whole variable domain, filled in from reference TRBV7-6 and TRBJ2-5, reads GAGVSQSPRYKVTKRGQDVALRCDPISGHVSLYWYRQALGQGPEFLTYFNYEAQQDKSGLPNDRFSAERPEGSISTLTIQRTEQRDSAMYRCASRWTSGGGETQYFGPGTRLLVL.

This clone was found once. For the CDR3, the DNA is TGTGCCAGCAGCTTGACCCTAGAGGACAGGGGCGCGGACACCATATATTTT. Translating gives CASSLTLEDRGADTIYF. This chain links TRBV7-6 with TRBJ1-3; TRBD1 matches 9 bases. CDR1 SGHVS and CDR2 FNYEAQ come from the germline V gene. The junction had 14 bases not matched to a gene; V was cut back by 3 bases and J by 8 bases. CDR3 size: 17 residues.

V usage is TRBV5-5 and J usage is TRBJ2-7; D perhaps matches TRBD1 (6 bases). CDR3 size: 17 residues. Germline V CDR1 and CDR2: SGHKS, YYEKEE (reference sequence). Trimming shortened V by 4 bases and J by 2 bases, and 22 bases separated the two germline ends. The CDR3 sequence is CASSLRTAGLRPYEQYF. The CDR3 DNA is TGTGCCAGCAGCCTTCGGACAGCAGGCTTACGACCCTACGAGCAGTACTTC.

The V gene is TRBV5-1, the J gene TRBJ2-7; tentatively, D is TRBD2 (5 bases). This CDR3 contains 14 residues. V gave up 2 bases and J gave up 2 bases, with 11 bases separating them. Germline CDR1 SGHRS, CDR2 YFSETQ. CDR3 sequence: CASSFSSRTYEQYF. The DNA for the CDR3 is TGCGCCAGCAGCTTTTCTAGCAGAACCTACGAGCAGTACTTC.

The J gene is TRBJ2-1, the V gene TRBV5-5; 10 nucleotides align to TRBD2. After removal of 3 bases from V and 6 bases from J, the junction contained 6 bases not matched to a gene. Germline assignment: CDR1 SGHKS and CDR2 YYEKEE (reference sequence). The CDR3 contains 15 residues. CDR3 DNA: TGTGCCAGCAGCTCCCTTAGCGGGGGGTTCAATGAGCAGTTCTTC. It yields the protein CASSSLSGGFNEQFF.

This chain's CDR3 is CASSGGQGNGYTF. CDR3 sequence (DNA): TGTGCCAGTAGCGGAGGGCAGGGGAATGGCTACACCTTC. The rearrangement uses TRBV19 and TRBJ1-2; TRBD1 is a possible D gene (6 bases). This CDR3 has 13 amino acids. Germline CDR1 LNHDA, CDR2 SQIVND (reference sequence). Between the trimmed V and J ends, which lost 6 bases and 6 bases, there was a span of 14 bases. Complete variable domain (other parts from reference TRBV19 and TRBJ1-2): DGGITQSPKYLFRKEGQNVTLSCEQNLNHDAMYWYRQDPGQGLRLIYYSQIVNDFQKGDIAEGYSVSREKKESFPLTVTSAQKNPTAFYLCASSGGQGNGYTFGSGTRLTVV.

The V and J genes are TRBV7-2 and TRBJ2-5; D is possibly TRBD1 (6 bases). Germline V gene lookup returns CDR1 SGHTA and CDR2 FQGNSA. The V end was cut by 5 bases, the J end by 4 bases, with 20 bases between. This CDR3 spans 16 amino acids. CDR3 region: CASSLVRWGPGETQYF. The CDR3 DNA reads as TGTGCCAGCAGCCTCGTACGGTGGGGGCCTGGAGAGACCCAGTACTTC.

The rearrangement links TRBV4-3 to TRBJ1-6, with D possibly being TRBD1 (6 bases). The CDR3 is 13 residues long. Germline CDR1 LGHNA, CDR2 YSLEER. Trimming removed 4 bases at V and 10 bases at J, with 11 bases between. In DNA form, the CDR3 reads TGCGCCAGCAGCCTCGCAGGGGTATCACCCCTCCACTTT. Encoded protein: CASSLAGVSPLHF.

The V call is TRBV6-5, the J call TRBJ2-7; TRBD2 might be the D (5 bases). CDR1 MNHEY and CDR2 SVGAGI come from the germline V gene. Trimming left V 7 bases short and J 5 bases short, with 21 bases between. The CDR3 loop spans 15 amino acids. The CDR3 sequence is CASTTNRVTLDEQYF. The CDR3 coding sequence is TGTGCCAGCACGACTAATAGGGTGACCCTAGACGAGCAGTACTTC.

The chain has TRBV6-5 and TRBJ2-7; 9 bases match TRBD1. This CDR3 contains 13 residues. V trimming: 9 bases; J trimming: 2 bases; junction bases outside the gene matches: 5. Germline CDR1 and CDR2: MNHEY and SVGAGI. The CDR3 loop is CASVGTGPYEQYF. CDR3 in DNA: TGTGCCAGTGTAGGGACAGGGCCCTACGAGCAGTACTTC.

The CDR3 is CASTRETESYEQYF. For the CDR3, the DNA is TGTGCCAGCACCAGGGAGACAGAGTCCTACGAGCAGTACTTC. The J gene is TRBJ2-7, the V gene TRBV6-6; TRBD1 or TRBD2 may be the D gene (5 bases each). V was trimmed by 7 bases and J by 1 base, leaving 14 bases between them. The germline gives CDR1 MNHNY, CDR2 SVGAGI (reference sequence). This CDR3 spans 14 amino acids.

The rearrangement uses TRBV5-1 and TRBJ2-5; the D is unclear. Trimming took 5 bases from V and 3 from J, leaving 14 bases between them. The V gene's germline CDR1 is SGHRS and CDR2 YFSETQ. The CDR3 loop spans 14 amino acids. CDR3 region: CASSLSRLKETQYF. CDR3 nucleotides: TGCGCCAGCAGTTTATCCCGACTTAAAGAGACCCAGTACTTC.

This chain joins TRBV2 and TRBJ1-2, with 8 bases matching TRBD1. Germline assignment: CDR1 SNHLY and CDR2 FYNNEI. The length of the CDR3 is 13 residues. V lost 8 bases and J lost 6; bases outside the gene matches: 8. The CDR3 nucleotides are TGTGCCAGCGGACGGGACAGGCAGCATGGCTACACCTTC. Its translation is CASGRDRQHGYTF.

The chain carries TRBV11-2 and TRBJ2-7; D unresolved. Germline values: CDR1 SGHAT, CDR2 FQNNGV. The CDR3 is 14 residues long. Trimming took off 0 bases at V and 4 bases at J, with 10 bases between the two ends. The chain's CDR3 is CASSLDYSVYEQYF. The CDR3 region has the DNA TGTGCCAGCAGCTTAGATTATTCCGTTTACGAGCAGTACTTC.

This sequence joins TRBV10-2 and TRBJ1-6; no firm D call. Germline V CDR1 and CDR2: WSHSY, SAAADI. V was shortened by 5 bases and J by 7 bases, with 6 bases between the two germline ends. The CDR3 sequence is 12 residues long. This CDR3 reads CASSLGNSPLHF. CDR3 nucleotide sequence: TGCGCCAGCAGTCTGGGGAATTCACCCCTCCACTTT.

The sample holds one count of this clone. V usage is TRBV10-3 and J usage is TRBJ1-1, with a possible D match to TRBD1 (5 bases). CDR3 size: 13 residues. V lost 8 bases, J lost 5 bases, and 15 bases lay in between. From germline, CDR1 is ENHRY and CDR2 SYGVKD. The CDR3 bases are TGTGCCATCGTTAAGGGCGGGGGGACTGAAGCTTTCTTT. Protein sequence: CAIVKGGGTEAFF.

There are a few counts of this clone. The V and J genes are TRBV5-5 and TRBJ2-5; the match to TRBD1 covers 10 bases. Losses at the gene ends were 0 bases for V and 7 bases for J; bases not matched to a gene: 3. This CDR3 is built from 14 residues. CDR1 SGHKS and CDR2 YYEKEE come from the germline V gene (reference sequence). The CDR3 coding sequence is TGTGCCAGCAGCTTGGTGGACAGGGGGGGGACCCAGTACTTC. Encoded protein: CASSLVDRGGTQYF.

This chain connects TRBV9 to TRBJ1-3, with D tentatively TRBD1 (6 bases). The germline V and J ends were trimmed by 4 bases and 1 base, with 18 bases remaining between them. This CDR3 is 17 amino acids long. The germline V gene has CDR1 SGDLS and CDR2 YYNGEE. The CDR3 DNA is TGTGCCAGCAGCACCCAGACAGGTCTCTCGTCTGGAAACACCATATATTTT. Its protein product is CASSTQTGLSSGNTIYF.

The rearrangement joins TRBV5-1 to TRBJ2-7; D not resolved. This CDR3 is built from 14 residues. The germline CDR1 and CDR2 sequences are SGHRS and YFSETQ. V gave up 0 bases and J gave up 5 bases, with 12 bases separating them. The CDR3 DNA reads as TGCGCCAGCAGCTTGGTTGGTAGCCCCGACGAGCAGTACTTC. It is translated as CASSLVGSPDEQYF.

A few counts support this clone. The chain has TRBV5-1 and TRBJ2-3, with TRBD2 matching 9 bases. CDR1 and CDR2 (germline): SGHRS, YFSETQ. The CDR3 is 15 residues long. V shed 2 bases, J shed 6 bases, and the junction held 7 bases outside the gene matches. CDR3 amino acids: CASSFSAGGLDTQYF. CDR3 in DNA: TGCGCCAGCAGCTTTTCAGCGGGGGGTCTTGATACGCAGTATTTT.

The V gene is TRBV18, the J gene TRBJ2-7; D might be TRBD1 or TRBD2, each matching 5 bases. The CDR3 spans 14 residues. From germline, CDR1 is KGHSH and CDR2 LQKENI. The ends were cut back, 4 bases at V and 2 bases at J, with 12 bases in the middle. CDR3 nucleotides: TGTGCCAGCTCACTCCTGGGGGAACCCTACGAGCAGTACTTC. Protein: CASSLLGEPYEQYF.